These 17 T cell receptor beta chains were all obtained from the same sample, sequenced in a study of blood T cells in healthy people across ages. Through a sample-barcoded 5' primer and a J-beta primer mix, a second PCR was run for about 6 to 11 cycles. Each CDR3 protein is one row after TCRdb ran MiXCR on the 5' RACE reads. Seen here are 800,000 or so distinct CDR3 sequences, around 45% observed once, and the top ten hold 15% to 20%. Sample: blood. Every receptor here comes from a man older than 75 in good health.

This rearrangement joins TRBV5-1 to TRBJ2-7; no definite D call. The V gene lost 1 base and the J gene lost 3 bases, with 8 bases spanning the gap. The CDR3 spans 13 residues. Germline values: CDR1 SGHRS, CDR2 YFSETQ. The CDR3, as DNA: TGCGCCAGCAGCTTGAGCCTGATCTACGAGCAGTACTTC. The encoded protein is CASSLSLIYEQYF.

This clonotype was detected ten times or more. V and J are TRBV28 and TRBJ2-7; 11 nucleotides match TRBD1. V shed 7 bases and J 5 bases; nucleotides not matched to a gene: 7. Looked up from germline, CDR1 is MDHEN and CDR2 is SYDVKM. The CDR3 is 14 residues long. The CDR3 sequence: CASNGDRGFHEQYF. CDR3 coding DNA: TGTGCCAGCAACGGGGACAGGGGGTTCCACGAGCAGTACTTC.

The V and J genes are TRBV5-1 and TRBJ2-7; 8 nucleotides match TRBD2. The closer fit of TRBJ2-5 to the DNA end suggests the J call may be wrong. This CDR3 region has 15 residues. CDR1 and CDR2 (germline): SGHRS, YFSETQ. The CDR3 here is CASNGAGRDTETQYF. Written as DNA, the CDR3 is TGCGCCAGCAATGGAGCCGGGAGGGATACGGAGACCCAGTACTTC.

A word on this clonotype: This clone may be a read error of a much larger clone one base away. The rearrangement uses TRBV7-2 and TRBJ2-7, with D possibly TRBD1 on 6 matching bases. The CDR3 totals 14 residues. Per the germline V gene, CDR1 is SGHTA and CDR2 is FQGNSA. The ends were cut back, 5 bases at V and 10 bases at J, with 21 bases in the middle. The CDR3 here is CASSPTGTKKIQYF. CDR3 DNA: TGTGCCAGCAGCCCCACAGGGACCAAAAAAATTCAGTACTTC.

This clonotype was counted a single time. This chain connects TRBV7-9 to TRBJ2-4, with D tentatively TRBD1 (7 bases). The DNA matches TRBJ2-7 better at its end, which makes the J call doubtful. The CDR3 has 14 residues. Germline CDR1 SEHNR, CDR2 FQNEAQ (reference sequence). The CDR3 DNA reads as TGTGCCAGCAGCTTGGACAGGACTATCTACGAGCAGTACTTC. It encodes CASSLDRTIYEQYF.

The chain links TRBV4-2 to TRBJ2-7; D unresolved. CDR1 and CDR2 from the germline V gene are LGHNA and YNFKEQ. The CDR3 runs to 12 residues. The V end lost 0 bases, the J end lost 5 bases, and 5 bases lay between the germline ends. The CDR3 region is CASSQDYHEQYF. DNA of the CDR3: TGTGCCAGCAGCCAAGACTATCACGAGCAGTACTTC.

The rearrangement uses TRBV5-1 and TRBJ2-1; 8 bases align to TRBD2. This CDR3 has 16 amino acids. The V gene's germline CDR1 is SGHRS and CDR2 YFSETQ. V was pared by 4 bases and J by 6 bases, with 12 bases of the junction left unmatched. In nucleotides, the CDR3 is TGCGCCAGCAGCCCCCCCGGGACTAGAGGTTCCAATGAGCAGTTCTTC. Its translation: CASSPPGTRGSNEQFF.

This clonotype was recorded a few times. The V call is TRBV28, the J call TRBJ2-7; D uncertain. Germline loops: CDR1 MDHEN, CDR2 SYDVKM. The CDR3 runs 13 residues. V gave up 1 base and J gave up 1 base, with 5 bases separating them. As DNA, the CDR3 is TGTGCCAGCAGTTTATACGGTTCCTACGAGCAGTACTTC. The encoded protein is CASSLYGSYEQYF.

The genes are TRBV27 and TRBJ1-1; D perhaps matches TRBD1 (5 bases). The CDR3 has 16 amino acids. Trimming cost V 2 bases and J 1 base, with 14 bases left between them. Germline loops: CDR1 MNHEY, CDR2 SMNVEV (reference sequence). CDR3 nucleotides: TGTGCCAGCAGTTTACATTCGGGACGGCAGAACACTGAAGCTTTCTTT. This sequence encodes CASSLHSGRQNTEAFF.

This clonotype was counted a few times. The chain links TRBV20-1 to TRBJ2-3, with TRBD2 as a possible D gene (7 bases). The CDR3 contains 16 residues. V lost 1 base and J lost 2, with 16 bases in between. CDR1 and CDR2 (germline): DFQATT, SNEGSKA (reference sequence). The CDR3 DNA follows: TGCAGTGCTAGAGGGGGAGGGGGACGGATCACAGATACGCAGTATTTT. It translates to CSARGGGGRITDTQYF.

This rearrangement joins TRBV6-1 to TRBJ2-4, with D unresolved. The CDR3 is 15 residues long. The germline V and J ends were trimmed by 2 bases and 0 bases, with 8 bases remaining between them. Germline V gives CDR1 MNHNS, CDR2 SASEGT. The CDR3 is CASSERATAKNIQYF. The CDR3 nucleotides are TGTGCCAGCAGTGAAAGGGCGACAGCCAAAAACATTCAGTACTTC.

The rearrangement uses TRBV21-1 and TRBJ2-1; TRBD2 is the table's D call, not checked against the DNA. TRBV21-1 is labeled a pseudogene. The CDR3 extends over 17 amino acids. DNA for the CDR3: TGTGCCAGCCCCGGCTGCACAGTACCGACTGGCGGATACGAGCAGTTCTTC. Its translation: CASPGCTVPTGGYEQFF.

This clonotype appeared a single time. The junction shows a germline mismatch at one end, possibly a read error. V usage is TRBV20-1 and J usage is TRBJ2-4; 10 bases line up with TRBD2. Germline CDR1 and CDR2: DFQATT and SNEGSKA (reference sequence). CDR3 length equals 14 residues. The chain's CDR3 is CSTRPGLAGDIQYF. The CDR3 DNA is TGCAGTACTAGACCAGGGCTAGCGGGAGACATTCAGTACTTC.

The chain is built from TRBV15 and TRBJ2-3; 7 bases line up with TRBD2. This CDR3 has 17 amino acids. The junction had 7 bases not matched to a gene; V was cut back by 0 bases and J by 1 base. Germline assignment: CDR1 LNHNV and CDR2 YYDKDF (reference sequence). The DNA for the CDR3 is TGTGCCACCAGCAGAGATATGCCTAGCGGAGGCACAGATACGCAGTATTTT. Translation gives CATSRDMPSGGTDTQYF.

There are a few counts of this clonotype. The chain is built from TRBV9 and TRBJ2-1; 9 nucleotides agree with TRBD1. Germline V gives CDR1 SGDLS, CDR2 YYNGEE. The CDR3 loop spans 15 amino acids. The J segment lost 10 bases and the V segment lost 0 bases, leaving 8 bases of the junction unmatched. In DNA form, the CDR3 reads TGTGCCAGCAGCGTAGTTGGGACAGGGCGCGAGGAGCAGTTCTTC. Its protein product is CASSVVGTGREEQFF. Together with reference TRBV9 and TRBJ2-1, the CDR3 gives the full variable domain: DSGVTQTPKHLITATGQRVTLRCSPRSGDLSVYWYQQSLDQGLQFLIQYYNGEERAKGNILERFSAQQFPDLHSELNLSSLELGDSALYFCASSVVGTGREEQFFGPGTRLTVL.

CDR3 loop: CASSLYGGQGAPRETQYF. The CDR3 nucleotides read TGTGCCAGCAGTTTATACGGGGGACAGGGGGCGCCCCGGGAGACCCAGTACTTC. This chain connects TRBV27 to TRBJ2-5, with 12 bases aligning to TRBD1. The CDR3 totals 18 residues. V lost 1 base and J lost 5; bases outside the gene matches: 11. Germline V CDR1 and CDR2: MNHEY, SMNVEV (reference sequence).

The chain links TRBV10-3 to TRBJ2-1, with TRBD2 matching 7 bases. The germline gives CDR1 ENHRY, CDR2 SYGVKD. Trimming cost V 6 bases and J 7 bases; bases outside gene matches: 9. The CDR3 loop spans 14 amino acids. In DNA form, the CDR3 reads TGTGCCATCAGCCAGACTAGCAGGCTGAATGAGCAGTTCTTC. Amino acid sequence: CAISQTSRLNEQFF.